This T cell receptor beta chain was documented in a study of T cells in Graves' hyperthyroidism and ophthalmopathy. Diagnosing involved the use of clinical symptoms, serum thyroxine and TRAb, thyroid ultrasound and orbital computed tomography. Findings and caveats of the study: Through a model of 13 V-J features, ophthalmopathy was separated from stable hyperthyroidism.

This CDR3 region has 13 residues. The germline V gene has CDR1 MNHNS and CDR2 SASEGT. V shed 7 bases, J shed 5 bases, and the junction held 7 bases outside the gene matches. At least ten counts were recorded for this clonotype. What it binds is unknown. RNA transcripts provided the source from which TCR beta CDR3 regions were amplified. First-round RT-PCR targeting the TCR CDR3 was performed with the HTBI primer set. Using its own MiXCR run on the multiplex PCR reads, TCRdb lists one record per CDR3 protein. Found here are a few hundred thousand distinct CDR3 sequences, 12% to 15% of them singletons; the top ten hold 30% to 35%.

V and J are TRBV6-1 and TRBJ1-2; 7 bases agree with TRBD1. The sequenced sample was blood. The TCR comes from a middle-aged woman with Graves' ophthalmopathy. DNA for the CDR3: TGTGCCAGCAACGAGGGACAGCTGTATGGCTACACCTTC. Amino acid sequence: CASNEGQLYGYTF.